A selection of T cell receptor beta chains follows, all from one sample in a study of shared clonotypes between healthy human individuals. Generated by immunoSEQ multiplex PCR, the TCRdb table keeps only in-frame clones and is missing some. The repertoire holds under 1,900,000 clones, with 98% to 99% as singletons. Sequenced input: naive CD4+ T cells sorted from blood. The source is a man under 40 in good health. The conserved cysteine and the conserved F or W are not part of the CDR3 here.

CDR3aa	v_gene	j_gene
ASSKDRANTEAF	TRBV7-3	TRBJ1-1
ASSPRTGTSHNEQF	TRBV7-2	TRBJ2-1
ASSTTGRPEAF	TRBV21-1	TRBJ1-1
ALGGTAGETQY	TRBV2	TRBJ2-5
ASSLATGGYEQY	TRBV5-1	TRBJ2-7
ASSPPVQPQH	TRBV28	TRBJ1-5
ASNPPGTNEQF	TRBV6-5	TRBJ2-1
ASSYSRFGSSYEQY	TRBV6-5	TRBJ2-7
ASSPLRGQVISTDTQY	TRBV18	TRBJ2-3
ASSLAGVGAVEQF	TRBV7-2	TRBJ2-1
ASMQGAQHEQY	TRBV5-1	TRBJ2-7
ASSPDDNTGELF	TRBV5-1	TRBJ2-2
ASSVNREKQY	TRBV2	TRBJ2-7
ASSFWGYEQY	TRBV28	TRBJ2-7
ATSRASPDTQY	TRBV15	TRBJ2-3
ASREDAGLTPEQY	TRBV5-4	TRBJ2-7
ASSPGWAETQY	TRBV7-7	TRBJ2-5
SVSPDSRTDTQY	TRBV29-1	TRBJ2-3
ASSMGWYGNTIY	TRBV19	TRBJ1-3
ASSKQGGGYT	TRBV28	TRBJ1-2
ASSLDGEGGEAF	TRBV5-1	TRBJ1-1
ASSSQGGRYGYT	TRBV5-1	TRBJ1-2
ASSLGAYEQY	TRBV5-5	TRBJ2-7
SVELGAKNIQY	TRBV29-1	TRBJ2-4
ASSVGDREGYEQY	TRBV9	TRBJ2-7
ASSFNLGTDTQY	TRBV6-5	TRBJ2-3
ASSISGVETQY	TRBV19	TRBJ2-5
ASRAPGALVEQY	TRBV27	TRBJ2-7
ASSGWDTSGASYNEQF	TRBV9	TRBJ2-1
ASSGDRGLDEQY	TRBV19	TRBJ2-7
SVAEGPGGENIQY	TRBV29-1	TRBJ2-4
ASSLRQGAYEQY	TRBV5-1	TRBJ2-7
ASSDRAGANVLT	TRBV19	TRBJ2-6
ASSPRGAGVSYNEQF	TRBV7-9	TRBJ2-1
ASSSRLRGLAGTRAYEQY	TRBV28	TRBJ2-7
ASSGKWTSGRPSYNEQF	TRBV19	TRBJ2-1
ATASGGNEQF	TRBV28	TRBJ2-1
SVELAADTQY	TRBV29-1	TRBJ2-3
ASSKRRTEAF	TRBV6-5	TRBJ1-1
ASSMGHLTDTQY	TRBV27	TRBJ2-3
ASSLGQTYNEQF	TRBV7-7	TRBJ2-1
ASSLEWPINTEAF	TRBV5-1	TRBJ1-1
ASSLRGYSNQPQH	TRBV7-2	TRBJ1-5
ASSAPRGRSPGELF	TRBV9	TRBJ2-2
ASRHTGSHEQY	TRBV5-1	TRBJ2-7
ASSLTGRLSSAYEQY	TRBV5-1	TRBJ2-7
ASSLFATNEKLF	TRBV7-2	TRBJ1-4
ASSLRVSYEQY	TRBV27	TRBJ2-7
ASSLYLAASTDTQY	TRBV5-4	TRBJ2-3
ASTRGGEGSNQPQH	TRBV28	TRBJ1-5
ASSLNPPDRPQH	TRBV7-2	TRBJ1-5
AVSRVGRGEKLF	TRBV27	TRBJ1-4
ASKRMTKIDTQY	TRBV5-1	TRBJ2-3
ASSILDRDVTEAF	TRBV19	TRBJ1-1
ASSEQGMNTEAF	TRBV6-4	TRBJ1-1